These 24 T cell receptor beta chains were all obtained from the same sample, sequenced in a study of T cell changes during pregnancy in multiple sclerosis. Using immunoSEQ multiplex PCR, the repertoire was profiled, and TCRdb retains in-frame clones only, with some absent. Among under 70,000 clones listed, about nine tenths were seen once. This material consisted of CD4+ T cells from peripheral blood mononuclear cells, taken after pregnancy. The receptors originated from a female donor with multiple sclerosis, enrolled in a pregnancy study.

This rearrangement joins TRBV10-1 to TRBJ2-1; the D gene is possibly TRBD2 (6 bases). Germline V gene sequence: CDR1 WNHNN, CDR2 SYGVQD (reference sequence). V lost 3 bases, J lost 2 bases, and 8 bases lay in between. This CDR3 is built from 14 residues. The CDR3 sequence: CASSETGAYNEQFF. Written as DNA, the CDR3 is TGCGCCAGCAGTGAAACGGGGGCCTACAATGAGCAGTTCTTC.

The chain links TRBV4-1 to TRBJ2-7, with 16 bases that match TRBD2. V was clipped by 3 bases and J by 6 bases; unmatched bases: 8. CDR1 MGHRA and CDR2 YSYEKL come from the germline V gene. This CDR3 is 17 amino acids long. The CDR3 reads CASSHPGLAGGPAEQYF. CDR3 coding DNA: TGCGCCAGCAGCCACCCGGGACTAGCGGGAGGGCCGGCCGAGCAGTACTTC.

V and J are TRBV29-1 and TRBJ2-1; 7 positions match TRBD1. Germline loops: CDR1 SQVTM, CDR2 ANQGSEA. The junction had 11 bases not matched to a gene; V was cut back by 7 bases and J by 5 bases. The length of the CDR3 is 14 residues. The CDR3 region is CSALSGTADNEQFF. CDR3 bases: TGCAGCGCACTCTCCGGGACAGCAGACAATGAGCAGTTCTTC.

The chain employs TRBV5-5 and TRBJ2-3; weak D call: TRBD2 (5 bases). The germline gives CDR1 SGHKS, CDR2 YYEKEE (reference sequence). The CDR3 runs to 17 residues. Trimming removed 0 bases at V and 2 bases at J, with 16 bases between. The CDR3 here is CASSLVPLAALTDTQYF. In nucleotides, the CDR3 is TGTGCCAGCAGCTTGGTTCCTCTAGCCGCCCTCACAGATACGCAGTATTTT.

This clone was detected a few times. The chain combines TRBV5-1 with TRBJ2-5, with 7 bases identical to TRBD1. From germline, CDR1 is SGHRS and CDR2 YFSETQ. The J segment lost 5 bases and the V segment lost 4 bases, leaving 8 bases of the junction unmatched. This CDR3 comprises 14 residues. This CDR3 reads CASSVGQDEETQYF. Written as DNA, the CDR3 is TGCGCCAGCAGCGTTGGACAGGACGAGGAGACCCAGTACTTC.

The V gene is TRBV29-1, the J gene TRBJ2-1, with 7 bases identical to TRBD2. The CDR3 totals 13 residues. Germline loops: CDR1 SQVTM, CDR2 ANQGSEA. V was pared by 4 bases and J by 7 bases, with 7 bases of the junction left unmatched. CDR3 sequence: CSVVGLPRNEQFF. Written as DNA, the CDR3 is TGCAGCGTTGTGGGACTACCTAGGAATGAGCAGTTCTTC.

The V and J genes are TRBV10-3 and TRBJ1-1; TRBD1 matches 7 bases. The V and J ends lost 6 bases and 0 bases, in that order; junction bases with no gene match: 1. Germline CDR1 ENHRY, CDR2 SYGVKD. The CDR3 has 13 residues. CDR3 sequence reads: CAIRTGVNTEAFF. The CDR3, as DNA: TGTGCCATCAGAACAGGGGTGAACACTGAAGCTTTCTTT.

The V call is TRBV29-1, the J call TRBJ1-5; D possibly corresponds to TRBD1 (6 bases). The CDR3 loop spans 15 amino acids. Trimming shortened V by 4 bases and J by 5 bases, and 18 bases separated the two germline ends. Germline V lookup: CDR1 SQVTM, CDR2 ANQGSEA. CDR3 sequence reads: CSVAEGGGGDQPQHF. The CDR3 nucleotides read TGCAGCGTTGCTGAAGGCGGGGGCGGCGATCAGCCCCAGCATTTT.

The CDR3 is CASRAHGSGEQYF. The DNA of the CDR3 is TGTGCCAGCAGGGCCCACGGGAGTGGAGAGCAGTACTTC. The rearrangement links TRBV27 to TRBJ2-7; tentative D call: TRBD2 (6 bases). V was clipped by 6 bases and J by 7 bases, with 16 bases between them. This CDR3 spans 13 amino acids. The germline gives CDR1 MNHEY, CDR2 SMNVEV (reference sequence).

The chain is built from TRBV7-2 and TRBJ1-1; maybe TRBD1 (6 bases). CDR3 length: 14 residues. Germline V lookup: CDR1 SGHTA, CDR2 FQGNSA. V lost 3 bases, J lost 0 bases, and 8 bases lay in between. The CDR3 nucleotides read TGTGCCAGCAGCTTCGGACAGCTGAACACTGAAGCTTTCTTT. It codes for CASSFGQLNTEAFF.

The chain has TRBV18 and TRBJ1-5, with D hard to call. Germline CDR1 KGHSH, CDR2 LQKENI. Trimming stripped 2 bases from V and 3 bases from J, with 8 bases between. CDR3 length equals 14 residues. Written as DNA, the CDR3 is TGTGCCAGCTCACCATCGGGAGCCAATCAGCCCCAGCATTTT. It is translated as CASSPSGANQPQHF.

The chain recombines TRBV5-1 with TRBJ2-1, with D perhaps matching TRBD2 (7 bases). The CDR3 sequence is 17 residues long. The V end was cut by 4 bases, the J end by 4 bases, with 21 bases between. The germline CDR1 and CDR2 sequences are SGHRS and YFSETQ. CDR3 loop: CASSRPGSGGAYNEQFF. The CDR3 DNA follows: TGCGCCAGCAGCCGTCCAGGTTCGGGGGGCGCTTACAATGAGCAGTTCTTC.

The chain has TRBV30 and TRBJ1-1, with D possibly matching TRBD1 (6 bases). Germline values: CDR1 GTSNPN, CDR2 SVGIG (reference sequence). The CDR3 covers 13 residues. The V gene lost 1 base and the J gene lost 6 bases, with 12 bases spanning the gap. The CDR3 nucleotides read TGTGCCTGGAGTGCCCGGACAGATGCTGAAGCTTTCTTT. Protein: CAWSARTDAEAFF.

CDR3 sequence (DNA): TGTGCCAGCAGTGATACAGGGGGGACTGAAGCTTTCTTT. It translates to CASSDTGGTEAFF. This chain joins TRBV25-1 and TRBJ1-1; TRBD1 agrees at 8 bases. J lost 5 bases, V lost 3 bases, and 2 bases had no gene match. CDR3 size: 13 residues. In germline, CDR1 is MGHDK, CDR2 SYGVNS.

The chain carries TRBV19 and TRBJ1-5; unclear D gene. Trimming took 2 bases from V and 0 from J, leaving 5 bases between them. The CDR3 sequence is 14 residues long. CDR1 is LNHDA, CDR2 SQIVND, per germline (reference sequence). The CDR3 sequence is CASSIQDSNQPQHF. The DNA of the CDR3 is TGTGCCAGTAGTATACAGGATAGCAATCAGCCCCAGCATTTT.

This chain uses TRBV7-2 with TRBJ2-5; 12 bases agree with TRBD1. This CDR3 comprises 17 residues. V shed 5 bases and J 5 bases; nucleotides not matched to a gene: 12. Per the germline V gene, CDR1 is SGHTA and CDR2 is FQGNSA. The CDR3 loop is CASSRSRDRGRRETQYF. CDR3 nucleotide sequence: TGTGCCAGCAGCCGCTCCCGGGACAGGGGGCGGAGGGAGACCCAGTACTTC. The whole variable domain, filled in from reference TRBV7-2 and TRBJ2-5, reads GAGVSQSPSNKVTEKGKDVELRCDPISGHTALYWYRQSLGQGLEFLIYFQGNSAPDKSGLPSDRFSAERTGGSVSTLTIQRTQQEDSAVYLCASSRSRDRGRRETQYFGPGTRLLVL.

This chain joins TRBV6-1 and TRBJ2-4; D is perhaps TRBD1 (5 bases). CDR1 is MNHNS, CDR2 SASEGT, per germline. V lost 2 bases and J 7 bases, leaving 9 bases between the germline ends. The CDR3 totals 13 residues. CDR3 DNA sequence: TGTGCCAGCAGTGAACAGGGCAGGAACATTCAGTACTTC. Its protein is CASSEQGRNIQYF.

The rearrangement joins TRBV7-9 to TRBJ1-4, with TRBD1 identical over 8 bases. Germline-derived CDR1 and CDR2 are SEHNR and FQNEAQ (reference sequence). This CDR3 comprises 15 residues. V lost 5 bases, J lost 7 bases, and 9 bases stayed unmatched. The CDR3 nucleotides are TGTGCCAGCAGCGGCAGACAGGGGCTGAGTGAAAAACTGTTTTTT. Its protein product is CASSGRQGLSEKLFF.

This chain uses TRBV5-8 with TRBJ2-7; D is undetermined. The CDR3 is 11 residues long. Looked up from germline, CDR1 is SGHTS and CDR2 is YDEGEE. V was shortened by 4 bases and J by 6 bases, with 8 bases between the two germline ends. In nucleotides, the CDR3 is TGTGCCAGCAGCCCCTTTCGCGAGCAGTACTTC. Translation: CASSPFREQYF.

The chain uses TRBV27 and TRBJ1-6; 9 nucleotides agree with TRBD1. The CDR3 extends over 17 amino acids. Trimming cost V 6 bases and J 8 bases; bases outside gene matches: 14. The germline CDR1 and CDR2 sequences are MNHEY and SMNVEV (reference sequence). CDR3 residues: CASRMKGTGLGDSPLHF. The CDR3 bases are TGTGCCAGCAGAATGAAAGGGACAGGGCTTGGTGATTCACCCCTCCACTTT.

The CDR3 is CASSSRLAGGINEQYF. The CDR3 DNA reads TGTGCCAGCAGTTCCCGCCTAGCGGGGGGCATCAATGAGCAGTACTTC. The rearrangement uses TRBV27 and TRBJ2-7; 11 nucleotides line up with TRBD2. Per the germline V gene, CDR1 is MNHEY and CDR2 is SMNVEV (reference sequence). The CDR3 has 16 amino acids. V lost 4 bases, J lost 7 bases, and 12 bases stayed unmatched.

The chain links TRBV6-1 to TRBJ1-5; D is unclear. This CDR3 has 12 residues. Germline V CDR1 and CDR2: MNHNS, SASEGT. Trimming took off 5 bases at V and 5 bases at J, with 7 bases between the two ends. Here the CDR3 DNA reads TGTGCCAGCAGTCTCGGGGATCAGCCCCAGCATTTT. Amino acid sequence: CASSLGDQPQHF.

The V call is TRBV5-1, the J call TRBJ1-2; the D is unclear. Germline V gives CDR1 SGHRS, CDR2 YFSETQ. V lost 0 bases to trimming and J lost 4 bases, with 13 bases between them. The CDR3 totals 15 residues. The CDR3 loop is CASSLGTDNSYGYTF. As DNA, the CDR3 is TGCGCCAGCAGCTTGGGTACCGACAACTCCTATGGCTACACCTTC.

In its sample, this clone was seen once. CDR3: CASSLRGDRGSNEQFF. CDR3 bases: TGTGCCAGCAGCTTAAGAGGGGACAGGGGGTCCAATGAGCAGTTCTTC. This chain connects TRBV7-9 to TRBJ2-1; TRBD1 aligns across 11 bases. CDR3 length equals 16 residues. Germline values: CDR1 SEHNR, CDR2 FQNEAQ (reference sequence). J gave up 6 bases and V 2 bases, and 6 bases lay outside the gene matches.